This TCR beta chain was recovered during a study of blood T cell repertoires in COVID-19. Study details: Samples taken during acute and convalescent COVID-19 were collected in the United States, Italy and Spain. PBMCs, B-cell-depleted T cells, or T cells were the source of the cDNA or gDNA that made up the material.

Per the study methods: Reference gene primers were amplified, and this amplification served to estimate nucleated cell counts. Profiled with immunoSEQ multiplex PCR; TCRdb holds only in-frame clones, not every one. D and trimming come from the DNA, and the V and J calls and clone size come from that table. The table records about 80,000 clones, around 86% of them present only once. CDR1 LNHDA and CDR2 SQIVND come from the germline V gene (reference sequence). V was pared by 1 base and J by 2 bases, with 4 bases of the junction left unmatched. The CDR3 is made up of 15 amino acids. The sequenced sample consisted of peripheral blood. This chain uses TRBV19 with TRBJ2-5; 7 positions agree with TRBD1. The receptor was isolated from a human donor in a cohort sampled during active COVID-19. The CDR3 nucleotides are TGTGCCAGTAGTATAGTCGGACAGGTACAAGAGACCCAGTACTTC. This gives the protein CASSIVGQVQETQYF.